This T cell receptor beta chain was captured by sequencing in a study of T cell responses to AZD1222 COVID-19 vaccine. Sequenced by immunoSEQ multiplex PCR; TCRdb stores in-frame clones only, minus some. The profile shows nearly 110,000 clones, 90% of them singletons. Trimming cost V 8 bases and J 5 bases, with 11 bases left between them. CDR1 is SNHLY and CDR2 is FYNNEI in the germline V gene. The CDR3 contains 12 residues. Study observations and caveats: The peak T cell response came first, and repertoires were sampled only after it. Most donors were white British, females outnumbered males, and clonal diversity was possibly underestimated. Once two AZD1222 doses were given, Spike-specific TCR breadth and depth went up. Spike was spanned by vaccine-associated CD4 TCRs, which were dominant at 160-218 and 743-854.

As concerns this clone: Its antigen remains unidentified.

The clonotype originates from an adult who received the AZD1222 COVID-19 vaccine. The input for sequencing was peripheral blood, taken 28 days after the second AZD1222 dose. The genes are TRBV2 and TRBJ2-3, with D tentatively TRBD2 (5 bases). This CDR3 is CASARGIDTQYF. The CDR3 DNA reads TGTGCCAGCGCCCGAGGGATAGATACGCAGTATTTT.